The 7 T cell receptor beta chains below were found in one sample sequenced in a study of radiotherapy plus CTLA-4 blockade in lung cancer. This table comes from immunoSEQ multiplex PCR, and its TCRdb copy is limited to in-frame clones, with some not included. The sample records more than 40,000 clones, around 70% being singletons. Sequencing used peripheral blood, obtained from a patient treated with radiotherapy plus ipilimumab. The origin of the receptors is a human donor with non-small cell lung cancer who had a partial response to radiotherapy plus ipilimumab.

The chain joins TRBV5-1 to TRBJ2-7, with D perhaps matching TRBD2 (5 bases). The CDR3 covers 14 residues. Germline values: CDR1 SGHRS, CDR2 YFSETQ. V lost 4 bases and J lost 2, with 13 bases in between. CDR3: CASSAGMNTYEQYF. The CDR3 region has the DNA TGCGCCAGCAGCGCCGGGATGAACACCTACGAGCAGTACTTC.

The rearrangement joins TRBV2 to TRBJ1-2, with D possibly being TRBD1 (5 bases). Germline V gives CDR1 SNHLY, CDR2 FYNNEI. This CDR3 is built from 16 residues. Trimming removed 3 bases from V and 0 bases from J, with 14 bases in between. The CDR3 sequence: CASSDQGQTANYGYTF. In DNA form, the CDR3 reads TGTGCCAGCAGTGACCAGGGTCAAACAGCTAACTATGGCTACACCTTC. Full variable domain (outside the CDR3, taken from reference TRBV2 and TRBJ1-2): EPEVTQTPSHQVTQMGQEVILRCVPISNHLYFYWYRQILGQKVEFLVSFYNNEISEKSEIFDDQFSVERPDGSNFTLKIRSTKLEDSAMYFCASSDQGQTANYGYTFGSGTRLTVV.

This clone was observed a single time. The V gene is TRBV5-1, the J gene TRBJ2-3; a weak D match, TRBD2 (5 bases). The CDR3 has 15 amino acids. The V end lost 3 bases, the J end lost 2 bases, and 13 bases lay between the germline ends. Germline loops: CDR1 SGHRS, CDR2 YFSETQ. The CDR3 is CASSSGGLTTDTQYF. The DNA of the CDR3 is TGCGCCAGCAGCTCCGGTGGACTCACCACAGATACGCAGTATTTT. Based on the CDR3 plus reference TRBV5-1 and TRBJ2-3, the full variable domain is KAGVTQTPRYLIKTRGQQVTLSCSPISGHRSVSWYQQTPGQGLQFLFEYFSETQRNKGNFPGRFSGRQFSNSRSEMNVSTLELGDSALYLCASSSGGLTTDTQYFGPGTRLTVL.

V gene TRBV7-6 combines with J gene TRBJ2-5; 10 nucleotides match TRBD2. The CDR3 loop spans 17 amino acids. CDR1 and CDR2 from the germline V gene are SGHVS and FNYEAQ. The V segment lost 1 base and the J segment 5 bases; nucleotides outside the gene matches: 10. CDR3 residues: CASSLEASGRGGETQYF. The CDR3 nucleotides read TGTGCCAGCAGCTTAGAGGCTAGCGGGAGAGGCGGGGAGACCCAGTACTTC.

Many counts were recorded for this clone. The rearrangement links TRBV19 to TRBJ2-6; a possible D gene is TRBD2 (5 bases). Between the trimmed V and J ends, which lost 5 bases and 4 bases, there was a span of 24 bases. The CDR3 covers 19 residues. CDR1 and CDR2 from the germline V gene are LNHDA and SQIVND (reference sequence). The CDR3 sequence is CASSYFLGVTRTGANVLTF. In DNA, the CDR3 is TGTGCCAGTAGTTATTTTTTGGGAGTGACAAGAACCGGGGCCAACGTCCTGACTTTC.

The DNA for the CDR3 is TGTGCCAGCGGGAGGGACTATGGCTACACCTTC. Protein: CASGRDYGYTF. The genes are TRBV6-5 and TRBJ1-2; D is unresolved. Trimming stripped 8 bases from V and 3 bases from J, with 7 bases between. CDR1 and CDR2 from the germline V gene are MNHEY and SVGAGI. The CDR3 loop spans 11 amino acids.

This clone was observed a few times. The chain combines TRBV4-2 with TRBJ2-5; 9 nucleotides match TRBD2. Trimming removed 5 bases from V and 2 bases from J; junction bases left unmatched: 6. This CDR3 has 15 residues. Per the germline V gene, CDR1 is LGHNA and CDR2 is YNFKEQ. The CDR3 loop is CASSLVLAGQETQYF. CDR3 DNA: TGTGCCAGCAGCTTGGTGCTAGCGGGACAAGAGACCCAGTACTTC.